This T cell receptor beta chain was identified during a study of cytomegalovirus exposure and HLA in healthy donors. Whole-study results and caveats: In a later analysis, several top co-occurrence clusters appeared linked to parvovirus B19, influenza, CMV and Epstein-Barr virus.

A multiplex PCR was run with 60 Vbeta primers and 13 Jbeta primers. Profiling relied on immunoSEQ multiplex PCR, and the TCRdb table lists in-frame clones only, not all of them. Among approximately 110,000 clones listed, approximately 15% were seen once. The V and J ends lost 2 bases and 7 bases respectively, with 6 bases between them. CDR3 size: 12 residues. CDR1 is SGHAT and CDR2 is FQNNGV in the germline V gene. Donors were nominally healthy when sampled, though unrecorded immune exposures were likely. For this clone: Its antigen is still unknown.

The chain employs TRBV11-2 and TRBJ2-1; D gene ambiguous. What was sequenced was PBMCs. This TCR came from a woman younger than 35 in good health and CMV-seronegative. The CDR3 loop is CASSLSPNEQFF. DNA of the CDR3: TGTGCCAGCAGCTTATCCCCGAATGAGCAGTTCTTC.